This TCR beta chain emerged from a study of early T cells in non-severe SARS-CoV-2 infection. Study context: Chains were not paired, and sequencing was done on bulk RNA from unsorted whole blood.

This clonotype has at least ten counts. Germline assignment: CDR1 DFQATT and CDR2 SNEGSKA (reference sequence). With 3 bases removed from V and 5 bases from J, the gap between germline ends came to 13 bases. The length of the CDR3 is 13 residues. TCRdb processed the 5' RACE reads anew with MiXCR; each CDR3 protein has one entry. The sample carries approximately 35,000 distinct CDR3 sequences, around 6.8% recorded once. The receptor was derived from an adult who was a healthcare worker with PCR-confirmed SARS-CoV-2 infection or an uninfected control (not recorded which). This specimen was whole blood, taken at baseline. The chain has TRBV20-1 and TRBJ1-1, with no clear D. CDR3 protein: CSASSLGKTEAFF. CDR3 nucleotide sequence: TGCAGTGCTAGCTCTCTGGGAAAAACTGAAGCTTTCTTT.